Listed below are T cell receptor beta chains from one sample, sequenced in a study of early T cells in non-severe SARS-CoV-2 infection. TCRdb processed the 5' RACE reads anew with MiXCR; each CDR3 protein has one entry. This table has some 57,000 distinct CDR3 sequences, roughly a tenth appearing once. The source material was whole blood. These receptors were taken from an adult who was a healthcare worker with PCR-confirmed SARS-CoV-2 infection or an uninfected control (not recorded which). CDR3s include the opening cysteine and the closing phenylalanine or tryptophan. A D gene is named only where the DNA matches it firmly. For some rows the clone size is stated as once, few or many, or as a class when expanded; others skip it.

d_gene	v_gene	abundance	j_gene	CDR3nt	CDR3aa
TRBD2	TRBV24-1	few	TRBJ2-1	TGTGCCACCAGTGATTCCCGGGGGGTTAATGAGCAGTTCTTC	CATSDSRGVNEQFF
TRBD1	TRBV20-1	few	TRBJ1-1	TGCAGTGCTAGAGGGGGGACAGGAAACACTGAAGCTTTCTTT	CSARGGTGNTEAFF
.	TRBV18	.	TRBJ2-7	TGTGCCAGCTCACCACTCGGGGCAGGGGAAGGCGAGCAGCACTTC	CASSPLGAGEGEQHF
.	TRBV6-2/TRBV6-3	many	TRBJ2-7	TGTGCCAGCAGCCGGACAGTCCACGAGCAGTACTTC	CASSRTVHEQYF
.	TRBV10-3	.	TRBJ2-7	TGTGCCATCAGTGAGGGGTTAGCGGCAATCTCCTACGAGCAGTACTTC	CAISEGLAAISYEQYF
.	TRBV12-3/TRBV12-4	many	TRBJ2-2	TGTGCCAGCAGCGGACAAAACACCGGGGAGCTGTTTTTT	CASSGQNTGELFF
.	TRBV18	.	TRBJ1-2	TGTGCCAGCTCACCACTTGATAACTATGGCTACACCTTC	CASSPLDNYGYTF
.	TRBV25-1	.	TRBJ1-1	TGTGCCAGCAGTGAAGGGACATACTACACTGAAGCTTTCTTT	CASSEGTYYTEAFF
.	TRBV5-5	.	TRBJ2-6	TGTGCCAGCAGCTTGATCTCAAACTCTGGGGCCAACGTCCTGACTTTC	CASSLISNSGANVLTF
.	TRBV19	few	TRBJ2-3	TGTGCCAGTAGACTCAGCTTCGCCACAGATACGCAGTATTTT	CASRLSFATDTQYF
.	TRBV7-2	many	TRBJ1-2	TGTGCCAGCAGCTTAGTTGTGTATGGCTACACCTTC	CASSLVVYGYTF
TRBD1	TRBV12-3/TRBV12-4	many	TRBJ2-5	TGTGCCAGCAGGGGGACAGCGTTTGAGGAGACCCAGTACTTC	CASRGTAFEETQYF
TRBD2	TRBV20-1	.	TRBJ2-7	TGCAGTGCTAGAGCTTTCGGACTAGCGGGAAACTACGAGCAGTACTTC	CSARAFGLAGNYEQYF
.	TRBV5-1	many	TRBJ1-2	TGCGCCAGCAATCCGGGACTTCCAAGGCTATATGGCTACACCTTC	CASNPGLPRLYGYTF
.	TRBV6-2/TRBV6-3	many	TRBJ2-7	TGTGCCAGCAGTACAAATAGCGGTACCTACGAGCAGTACTTC	CASSTNSGTYEQYF
.	TRBV11-2	few	TRBJ2-5	TGTGCCAGCAGCTTAGCAGGTCTAGCGCGCGAGACCCAGTACTTC	CASSLAGLARETQYF
.	TRBV12-5	.	TRBJ1-5	TGTGCTAGTGGTTTGAATCTAGGCGGCAATCAGCCCCAGCATTTT	CASGLNLGGNQPQHF
.	TRBV7-6	many	TRBJ2-3	TGTGCCAGCGCTAGCACCATCACAGATACGCAGTATTTT	CASASTITDTQYF
.	TRBV2	few	TRBJ2-5	TGTGCCAGCAGTGAATTCGAGGAGACCCAGTACTTC	CASSEFEETQYF
TRBD1	TRBV20-1	many	TRBJ1-6	TGCAGTGCTACCCTTGAAGGGGGCAGGGGCAATTCACCCCTCCACTTT	CSATLEGGRGNSPLHF
.	TRBV11-2	many	TRBJ2-3	TGTGCCAGCAGCTTCAGACACCGCTACACAGATACGCAGTATTTT	CASSFRHRYTDTQYF
.	TRBV7-6	few	TRBJ2-3	TGTGCCAGCAGCTTCTCCGGGGCGGATACGCAGTATTTT	CASSFSGADTQYF
TRBD1	TRBV5-1	few	TRBJ2-5	TGCGCCAGCAGCGACCCACAGGGGCCCAAGCGGACCCAGTACTTC	CASSDPQGPKRTQYF
TRBD1	TRBV29-1	few	TRBJ1-4	TGCAGCGTAGACAGGGGTTCCGGCGAAAAACTGTTTTTT	CSVDRGSGEKLFF
TRBD1	TRBV6-2/TRBV6-3	.	TRBJ1-2	TGTGCCAGCAGTTACGCCGGGACAGGGGGAAGTGGCTACACCTTC	CASSYAGTGGSGYTF
.	TRBV3-1	few	TRBJ2-1	TGTGCCAGCAGCCAAGATACGGGGAGATACAATGAGCAGTTCTTC	CASSQDTGRYNEQFF
.	TRBV6-2/TRBV6-3	.	TRBJ2-7	TGTGCCAGCAGCCGGGACACCGCCTACGAGCAGTACTTC	CASSRDTAYEQYF
.	TRBV6-1	many	TRBJ1-2	TGTGCCAGCAGTATGGGACCGAAAAACTATGGCTACACCTTC	CASSMGPKNYGYTF
.	TRBV28	many	TRBJ2-2	TGTGCCAGCAGTCCCGTGCCCGGGACCGGGGAGCTGTTTTTT	CASSPVPGTGELFF
.	TRBV20-1	many	TRBJ1-2	TGCAGTGCTAGCGGGGCCTCGAACTATGGCTACACCTTC	CSASGASNYGYTF
.	TRBV6-4	.	TRBJ2-3	TGTGCCAGCAGTGACTCGAGAGAGAGTACGCAGTATTTT	CASSDSRESTQYF
.	TRBV3-1	.	TRBJ1-5	TGTGCCAGCAGCCCCGACGCAGGGGCAGACCAGCCCCAGCATTTT	CASSPDAGADQPQHF
.	TRBV6-2/TRBV6-3	few	TRBJ2-7	TGTGCCAGCAGTTACCAGGGGTCCTACTACGAGCAGTACTTC	CASSYQGSYYEQYF
.	TRBV7-9	few	TRBJ2-7	TGTGCCAGCAGCCCGCGTGTGACAAAACACTACGAGCAGTACTTC	CASSPRVTKHYEQYF
.	TRBV7-2	many	TRBJ1-5	TGTGCCAGCAGCTCGTGGGGGCAGCCCCAGCATTTT	CASSSWGQPQHF
TRBD1	TRBV12-3/TRBV12-4	.	TRBJ1-1	TGTGCCAGCAGCCGGGACAGACCCACAATGAACACTGAAGCTTTCTTT	CASSRDRPTMNTEAFF
.	TRBV20-1	many	TRBJ1-2	TGCAGTGCTAGACAACCAATCAACCAGGATGGCTACACCTTC	CSARQPINQDGYTF
.	TRBV20-1	few	TRBJ2-4	TGCAGTGCTTGGGTGGGGGTAGGAAACATTCAGTACTTC	CSAWVGVGNIQYF
.	TRBV20-1	few	TRBJ2-1	TGCAGTGCCTCGGCCAGGACAACTGAGCAGTTCTTC	CSASARTTEQFF
TRBD1	TRBV20-1	many	TRBJ1-4	TGCAGTCTCCCGGACAGGGTTAATAAAAAACTGTTTTTT	CSLPDRVNKKLFF
.	TRBV18	few	TRBJ2-7	TGTGCCAGCTCACCGCTTCGGGGGGCACAGGGTGTCCACGAGCAGTACTTC	CASSPLRGAQGVHEQYF
TRBD1	TRBV9	many	TRBJ2-7	TGTGCCAGCAGCCCCCCGGGACAGGGGTTTTACGAGCAGTACTTC	CASSPPGQGFYEQYF
.	TRBV14	.	TRBJ1-6	TGTGCCAGCAGCCAATTAGCGAATTCACCCCTCCACTTT	CASSQLANSPLHF
.	TRBV5-1	few	TRBJ2-7	TGCGCCAGCAGCTTTCCAGATGTCTACGAGCAGTACTTC	CASSFPDVYEQYF
.	TRBV20-1	.	TRBJ2-3	TGCAGTGCTCGACCACTCGGCAGGGTTAGCACAGATACGCAGTATTTT	CSARPLGRVSTDTQYF
.	TRBV7-9	many	TRBJ2-3	TGTGCCAGCAGCTCCTTTCTGCGGGCGGCCTATACGCAGTATTTT	CASSSFLRAAYTQYF
.	TRBV30	.	TRBJ1-2	TGTGCCTGGAGTGCGGCAGCGGCTGGCTACACCTTC	CAWSAAAAGYTF
.	TRBV4-1	.	TRBJ2-7	TGCGCCAGCAGCCAAGGTGTCGGCATACCATCCTACGAGCAGTACTTC	CASSQGVGIPSYEQYF
TRBD2	TRBV11-2	few	TRBJ2-4	TGTGCCAGCAGCCCGGGGGGGATTAACATTCAGTACTTC	CASSPGGINIQYF
.	TRBV6-2/TRBV6-3	many	TRBJ2-5	TGTGCCAGCAGTGAATCGGGGGCCGGAGAGACCCAGTACTTC	CASSESGAGETQYF
.	TRBV7-2	.	TRBJ1-1	TGTGCCAGCAGCTTAGATTCCCAAGCTTTCTTT	CASSLDSQAFF
TRBD2	TRBV5-1	many	TRBJ2-3	TGCGCCAGCAGCTTGTTAGCGGGTAGCACAGATACGCAGTATTTT	CASSLLAGSTDTQYF
TRBD1	TRBV5-1	many	TRBJ2-1	TGCGCCAGCAGCTGGGACAGGGGGCGATTTCCCAATGAGCAGTTCTTC	CASSWDRGRFPNEQFF
.	TRBV19	many	TRBJ1-4	TGTGCCAGTAGTACTCAGGGGAATGAAAAACTGTTTTTT	CASSTQGNEKLFF